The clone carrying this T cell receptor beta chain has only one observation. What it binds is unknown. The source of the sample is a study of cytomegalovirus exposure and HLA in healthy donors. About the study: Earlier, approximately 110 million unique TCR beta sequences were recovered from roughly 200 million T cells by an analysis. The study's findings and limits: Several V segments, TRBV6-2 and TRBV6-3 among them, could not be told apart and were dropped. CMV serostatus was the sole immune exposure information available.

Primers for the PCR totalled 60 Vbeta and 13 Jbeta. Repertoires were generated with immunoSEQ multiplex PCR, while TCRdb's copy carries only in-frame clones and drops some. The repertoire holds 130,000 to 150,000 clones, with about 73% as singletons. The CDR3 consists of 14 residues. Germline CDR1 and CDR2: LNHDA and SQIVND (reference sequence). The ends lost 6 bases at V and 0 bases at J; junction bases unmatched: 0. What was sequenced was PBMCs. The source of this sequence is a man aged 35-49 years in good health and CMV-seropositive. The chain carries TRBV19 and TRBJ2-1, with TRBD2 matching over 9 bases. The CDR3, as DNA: TGTGCCAGTAGGCGGGAGGGCTCCTACAATGAGCAGTTCTTC. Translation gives CASRREGSYNEQFF.